One and the same sample provided the 15 T cell receptor beta chains below, sequenced in a study of T cells after yellow fever vaccination. Via MiXCR, TCRdb re-called the 5' RACE reads, giving one row per CDR3 protein. The repertoire holds approximately 580,000 distinct CDR3 sequences, with around a sixth as singletons. Sample: PBMCs, taken 4 to 5 days after the first yellow fever vaccination. The receptors originated from a young man who received the YFV17D yellow fever vaccine.

In this sample, this clonotype turned up once. The chain joins TRBV18 to TRBJ1-6; the D gene is possibly TRBD1 (6 bases). Trimming removed 6 bases from V and 10 bases from J, with 19 bases in between. The CDR3 runs to 15 residues. From germline, CDR1 is KGHSH and CDR2 LQKENI. In DNA form, the CDR3 reads TGTGCCAGCTCCTATGGAGCAGGGGAAAACTCACCCCTCCACTTT. Its protein is CASSYGAGENSPLHF.

This chain uses TRBV7-2 with TRBJ2-3; TRBD1 might be the D (6 bases). The CDR3 is 14 amino acids. Germline assignment: CDR1 SGHTA and CDR2 FQGNSA. V was clipped by 4 bases and J by 2 bases, with 10 bases between them. CDR3 in DNA: TGTGCCAGCAGCTCCAGGACAGTCACAGATACGCAGTATTTT. As protein: CASSSRTVTDTQYF.

This clonotype has a handful of counts. CDR3 amino acids: CASSPGSAKNIQYF. The DNA of the CDR3 is TGTGCCAGCAGCCCAGGGTCGGCCAAAAACATTCAGTACTTC. The rearrangement joins TRBV6-1 to TRBJ2-4, with D possibly matching TRBD1 (5 bases). This CDR3 contains 14 residues. The germline V and J ends were trimmed by 6 bases and 1 base, with 10 bases remaining between them. The germline CDR1 and CDR2 sequences are MNHNS and SASEGT.

This clonotype was observed a handful of times. V and J are TRBV2 and TRBJ2-3; either TRBD1 or TRBD2 may fit D (5 bases each). Trimming shortened V by 6 bases and J by 2 bases, and 18 bases separated the two germline ends. Germline V gene data show CDR1 as SNHLY and CDR2 as FYNNEI. The CDR3 has 16 amino acids. The CDR3: CASSQMGPPTTDTQYF. The CDR3 DNA sequence: TGTGCCAGCAGCCAAATGGGACCCCCTACCACAGATACGCAGTATTTT.

This chain joins TRBV11-2 and TRBJ1-1; 7 bases agree with TRBD1. The CDR3 contains 16 residues. From germline, CDR1 is SGHAT and CDR2 FQNNGV. V gave up 5 bases and J gave up 0 bases; unmatched junction bases: 9. For the CDR3, the DNA is TGTGCCAGCAGCCGCCGGGACAGCGAACTGAACACTGAAGCTTTCTTT. Its protein is CASSRRDSELNTEAFF.

The chain carries TRBV20-1 and TRBJ2-3; D perhaps matches TRBD2 (5 bases). The CDR3 contains 15 residues. The germline CDR1 and CDR2 sequences are DFQATT and SNEGSKA (reference sequence). The V end lost 0 bases, the J end lost 4 bases, and 14 bases lay between the germline ends. The DNA of the CDR3 is TGCAGTGCTAGAGAAAACCGGGGAAGCCCAGATACGCAGTATTTT. Protein: CSARENRGSPDTQYF.

The J gene is TRBJ2-7, the V gene TRBV20-1; 11 positions match TRBD1. The CDR3 is made up of 12 amino acids. With V trimmed by 5 bases and J by 6 bases, 3 bases remained unmatched. Germline V gene lookup returns CDR1 DFQATT and CDR2 SNEGSKA (reference sequence). The CDR3 is CSAAGQGGEQYF. The CDR3 DNA follows: TGCAGTGCTGCGGGACAGGGGGGCGAGCAGTACTTC.

The V call is TRBV4-2, the J call TRBJ2-3; TRBD2 agrees at 14 bases. From germline, CDR1 is LGHNA and CDR2 YNFKEQ. The CDR3 is 15 amino acids. J lost 5 bases, V lost 10 bases, and 8 bases had no gene match. The CDR3 region has the DNA TGTGCCACAGGGGGGGGACTAGCGGGGGAAGATACGCAGTATTTT. It yields the protein CATGGGLAGEDTQYF.

The chain joins TRBV7-9 to TRBJ2-1; unclear D gene. Germline V gene sequence: CDR1 SEHNR, CDR2 FQNEAQ (reference sequence). There are 12 residues in the CDR3. The V end was cut by 5 bases, the J end by 9 bases, with 11 bases between. CDR3 nucleotides: TGTGCCAGCAGCGTACAAGCACCTGAGCAGTTCTTC. It yields the protein CASSVQAPEQFF.

Only a few counts were recorded for this clonotype. V and J are TRBV4-1 and TRBJ2-5; TRBD2 is a possible D gene (5 bases). V was trimmed by 5 bases and J by 4 bases, leaving 14 bases between them. The CDR3 has 14 residues. CDR1 is MGHRA and CDR2 is YSYEKL in the germline V gene. In DNA form, the CDR3 reads TGCGCCAGCAGCAGGACTGTGGCATCAGAGACCCAGTACTTC. Translation gives CASSRTVASETQYF.

This clonotype was observed a handful of times. The chain is built from TRBV18 and TRBJ2-2; D is possibly TRBD2 (5 bases). The ends were cut back, 2 bases at V and 2 bases at J, with 15 bases in the middle. Germline V gene lookup returns CDR1 KGHSH and CDR2 LQKENI. The CDR3 is 17 amino acids. The DNA of the CDR3 is TGTGCCAGCTCACCAAATTCAATGACGGGAAACACCGGGGAGCTGTTTTTT. Protein product: CASSPNSMTGNTGELFF.

The chain carries TRBV2 and TRBJ2-2; perhaps TRBD2 as D (6 bases). The CDR3 covers 15 residues. The germline CDR1 and CDR2 sequences are SNHLY and FYNNEI. V lost 9 bases to trimming and J lost 0 bases, with 14 bases between them. CDR3 sequence reads: CASGAGRPNTGELFF. The CDR3 DNA reads as TGTGCCAGTGGGGCGGGGCGACCGAACACCGGGGAGCTGTTTTTT.

V and J are TRBV3-1 and TRBJ1-6; TRBD1 agrees at 7 bases. V was clipped by 6 bases and J by 1 base; unmatched bases: 6. Germline V gives CDR1 LGHDT, CDR2 YNNKEL (reference sequence). This CDR3 spans 16 amino acids. CDR3 sequence: CASSQTGESYNSPLHF. The DNA for the CDR3 is TGTGCCAGCAGTCAAACAGGGGAGTCCTATAATTCACCCCTCCACTTT. Full variable domain (remainder filled in from reference TRBV3-1 and TRBJ1-6): DTAVSQTPKYLVTQMGNDKSIKCEQNLGHDTMYWYKQDSKKFLKIMFSYNNKELIINETVPNRFSPKSPDKAHLNLHINSLELGDSAVYFCASSQTGESYNSPLHFGNGTRLTVT.

The chain combines TRBV7-8 with TRBJ1-6; TRBD1 agrees at 8 bases. Germline CDR1 reads SGHVS; CDR2 reads FQNEAQ. V trimming: 2 bases; J trimming: 3 bases; junction bases outside the gene matches: 9. The CDR3 totals 18 residues. CDR3 nucleotides: TGTGCCAGCAGCTTAAAATTTACGGGACAGGTCTATAATTCACCCCTCCACTTT. It codes for CASSLKFTGQVYNSPLHF.

This clonotype was recorded many times. The chain has TRBV20-1 and TRBJ2-2, with D perhaps matching TRBD2 (5 bases). Germline lookup yields CDR1 DFQATT and CDR2 SNEGSKA (reference sequence). The CDR3 sequence is 13 residues long. V dropped 5 bases and J dropped 4 bases, with 11 bases sitting between them. CDR3: CSAASGRTGELFF. The CDR3 DNA is TGCAGTGCTGCAAGCGGCCGCACCGGGGAGCTGTTTTTT.